This T cell receptor beta chain appears in the sequencing data of a study of Tregs in tolerant kidney transplant recipients. Per the germline V gene, CDR1 is SEHNR and CDR2 is FQNEAQ (reference sequence). The CDR3 runs to 14 residues. V trimming: 3 bases; J trimming: 8 bases; junction bases outside the gene matches: 5. Clones were read by immunoSEQ multiplex PCR, and TCRdb kept only the in-frame ones, dropping some. The table includes more than 95,000 clones, about 91% detected once. This clone was found once. Its cognate antigen is unknown. Study-wide results and limits: No direct test of biological reproducibility was done here.

Unstimulated regulatory T cells (CD4+CD25+CD127-), CD4+CD25- non-regulatory cells, CD4 and CD8 cells were FACS-sorted from thawed PBMCs. Material for sequencing was CD4+ T cells from blood. The TCR comes from a human donor in good health. This chain joins TRBV7-9 and TRBJ1-4, with 8 positions matching TRBD1. CDR3 in amino acids: CASSLGTGGEKLFF. Written as DNA, the CDR3 is TGTGCCAGCAGCTTGGGGACAGGAGGAGAAAAACTGTTTTTT.